This T cell receptor (beta chain) emerged from a study of Tregs in tolerant kidney transplant recipients. The study, taken as a whole, reports: The small number of patients limits these findings pending further validation.

Sequencing used immunoSEQ multiplex PCR; TCRdb keeps in-frame clones, though not all of them. The sample contains approximately 69,000 clones, 85% to 90% of which appear only once. As concerns this clone: Its specificity is unknown.

The germline gives CDR1 MNHEY, CDR2 SVGAGI. After removal of 9 bases from V and 7 bases from J, the junction contained 9 bases not matched to a gene. CDR3 length equals 13 residues. The receptor was derived from a human donor who received a combined kidney and bone marrow transplant. This chain connects TRBV6-5 to TRBJ1-5, with TRBD1 identical over 7 bases. This specimen was CD4+ T cells from blood, taken before the transplant. The CDR3 here is CASRQGNGQPQHF. CDR3 nucleotide sequence: TGTGCCAGTAGACAGGGAAACGGACAGCCCCAGCATTTT.